The sequence of this TCR gamma chain was determined in a study of γδ T cells in repeated Plasmodium falciparum infection. Flow sorting of PBMC yielded separate Vgamma9/Vdelta2+ and Vdelta2-negative gammadelta T cell populations for bulk repertoire analysis. Germline CDR1 and CDR2: GITISATS and ISYDGTV (reference sequence). This CDR3 has 17 residues. There are a few counts of this clone. A far larger clone is only one base removed, so a read error is likely. Other DNA sequences in the same sample also yield this CDR3. TCRdb called clones anew from the multiplex PCR reads with CATT. Of about 30,000 gamma-chain clones listed, 1.4% were seen once; the top ten hold roughly 21%.

J gene calling gave no result, while the V gene is TRGV9. Material for sequencing was gamma-delta T cells from blood. The TCR sequence derives from a pool of human donors (malaria-infected and uninfected, not separated). CDR3 coding DNA: TGTGCCTTGTGGGAGGTGCTCACAGAGTTGGGCAAAAAAATCAAGGTGTTT. Translated: CALWEVLTELGKKIKVF.